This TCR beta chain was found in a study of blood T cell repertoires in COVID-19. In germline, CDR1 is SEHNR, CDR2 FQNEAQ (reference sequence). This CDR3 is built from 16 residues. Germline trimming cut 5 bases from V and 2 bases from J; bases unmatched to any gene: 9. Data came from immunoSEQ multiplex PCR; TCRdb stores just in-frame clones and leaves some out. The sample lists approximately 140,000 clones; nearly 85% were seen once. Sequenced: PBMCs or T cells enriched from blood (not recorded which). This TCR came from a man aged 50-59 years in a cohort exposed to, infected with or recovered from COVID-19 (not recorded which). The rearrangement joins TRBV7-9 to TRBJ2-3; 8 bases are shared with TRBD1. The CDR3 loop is CASSLPGQDDTDTQYF. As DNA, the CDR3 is TGTGCCAGCAGCCTGCCGGGACAGGATGACACAGATACGCAGTATTTT.